The 3 T cell receptor beta chains given below trace back to one sample, sequenced in a study of cytomegalovirus exposure and HLA in healthy donors. Researchers ran the PCR with 60 Vbeta and 13 Jbeta primers. The repertoire was sequenced with immunoSEQ multiplex PCR; TCRdb's copy has only in-frame clones and lacks some. The data hold under 200,000 clones, with roughly 13% observed a single time. The sample taken for sequencing was PBMCs. The receptors derive from a man over 45 in good health and CMV-seropositive.

This chain links TRBV5-8 with TRBJ1-1; unclear D gene. Germline values: CDR1 SGHTS, CDR2 YDEGEE. The CDR3 loop spans 14 amino acids. Trimming shortened V by 0 bases and J by 1 base, and 7 bases separated the two germline ends. The CDR3 DNA follows: TGTGCCAGCAGCTTGGAAGGAGGGAACACTGAAGCTTTCTTT. It yields the protein CASSLEGGNTEAFF.

This chain links TRBV5-1 with TRBJ2-3, with 7 bases matching TRBD1. Germline assignment: CDR1 SGHRS and CDR2 YFSETQ. The CDR3 is 16 amino acids. Unmatched junction bases numbered 9, after V lost 0 bases and J lost 5 bases. The CDR3 is CASSLERTGLGDTQYF. CDR3 sequence (DNA): TGCGCCAGCAGCTTGGAACGGACAGGTCTGGGAGATACGCAGTATTTT.

This clone was seen more than once but under ten times. The chain uses TRBV21-1 and TRBJ2-1; the table calls TRBD1, which could not be checked here. TRBV21-1 is tagged as a pseudogene. The CDR3 spans 16 residues. The CDR3 DNA sequence: TGTGCCAGCAGCAATGAGCAGGGAAAACGGTACAATGAGCAGTTCTTC. Translating gives CASSNEQGKRYNEQFF.